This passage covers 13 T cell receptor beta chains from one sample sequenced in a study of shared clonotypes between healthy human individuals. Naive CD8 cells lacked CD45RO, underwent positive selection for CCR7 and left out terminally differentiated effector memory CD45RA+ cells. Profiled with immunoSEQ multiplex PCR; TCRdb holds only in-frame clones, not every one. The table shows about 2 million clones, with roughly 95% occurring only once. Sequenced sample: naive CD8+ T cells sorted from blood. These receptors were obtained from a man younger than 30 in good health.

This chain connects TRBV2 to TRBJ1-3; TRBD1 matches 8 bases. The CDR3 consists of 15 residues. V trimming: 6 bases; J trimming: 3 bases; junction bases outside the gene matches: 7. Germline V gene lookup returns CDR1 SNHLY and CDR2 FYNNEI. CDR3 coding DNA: TGTGCCAGCAGGCTAGGGACAGGCGTTGGAAACACCATATATTTT. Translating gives CASRLGTGVGNTIYF.

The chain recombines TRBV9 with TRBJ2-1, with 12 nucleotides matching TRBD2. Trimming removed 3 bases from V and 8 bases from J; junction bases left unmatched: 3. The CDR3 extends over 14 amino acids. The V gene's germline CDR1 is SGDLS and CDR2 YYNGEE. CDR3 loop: CASSASGGADEQFF. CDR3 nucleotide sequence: TGTGCCAGCAGCGCTAGCGGGGGGGCCGATGAGCAGTTCTTC.

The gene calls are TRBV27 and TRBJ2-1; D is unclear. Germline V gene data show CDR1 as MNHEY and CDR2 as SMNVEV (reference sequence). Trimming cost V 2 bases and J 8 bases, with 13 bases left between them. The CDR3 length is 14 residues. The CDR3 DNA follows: TGTGCCAGCAGTTTAGGGCCTATGCTCTATGAGCAGTTCTTC. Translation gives CASSLGPMLYEQFF.

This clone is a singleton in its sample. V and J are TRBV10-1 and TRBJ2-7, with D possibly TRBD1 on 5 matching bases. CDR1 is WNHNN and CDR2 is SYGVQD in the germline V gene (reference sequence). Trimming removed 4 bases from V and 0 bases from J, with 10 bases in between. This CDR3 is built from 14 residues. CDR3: CASSAGSSSYEQYF. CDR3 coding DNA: TGCGCCAGCAGTGCAGGGTCAAGCTCCTACGAGCAGTACTTC.

DNA for the CDR3: TGTGCCAGCAGCCCCAGGCTGAACACTGAAGCTTTCTTT. Translating gives CASSPRLNTEAFF. The chain employs TRBV11-2 and TRBJ1-1; D is unresolved. The CDR3 length is 13 residues. Germline lookup yields CDR1 SGHAT and CDR2 FQNNGV. Trimming took off 5 bases at V and 0 bases at J, with 7 bases between the two ends.

The CDR3 bases are TGTGCCAGTATGAGGGCCGGCACCGGGGAGCTGTTTTTT. It encodes CASMRAGTGELFF. V is TRBV19 and J is TRBJ2-2; D is perhaps TRBD2 (5 bases). Germline V gives CDR1 LNHDA, CDR2 SQIVND (reference sequence). V gave up 7 bases and J gave up 4 bases, with 10 bases separating them. There are 13 residues in the CDR3.

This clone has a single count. For the CDR3, the DNA is TGTGCCAGCAGCTTAGATTCATCCTGGAATTCTGAGACCCAGTACTTC. This encodes CASSLDSSWNSETQYF. The rearrangement links TRBV7-8 to TRBJ2-5; D unresolved. In germline, CDR1 is SGHVS, CDR2 FQNEAQ. The CDR3 length is 16 residues. V lost 1 base, J lost 5 bases, and 17 bases lay in between.

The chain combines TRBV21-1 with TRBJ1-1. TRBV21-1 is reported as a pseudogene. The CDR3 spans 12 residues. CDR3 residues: CASSRGNTEAFF. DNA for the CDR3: TGTGCCAGCAGCAGGGGGAACACTGAAGCTTTCTTT.

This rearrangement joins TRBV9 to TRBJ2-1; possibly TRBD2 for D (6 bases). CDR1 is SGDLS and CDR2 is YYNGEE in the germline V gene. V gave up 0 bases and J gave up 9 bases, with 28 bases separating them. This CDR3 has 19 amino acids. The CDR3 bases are TGTGCCAGCAGCGTAGACGGAGGCTGGGGGGAGCTAGCCCAGGGTGAGCAGTTCTTC. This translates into CASSVDGGWGELAQGEQFF.

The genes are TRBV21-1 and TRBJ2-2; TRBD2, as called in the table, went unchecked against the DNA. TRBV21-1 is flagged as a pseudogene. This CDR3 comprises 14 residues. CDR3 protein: CASRVGLATGELFF. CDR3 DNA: TGTGCCAGCAGGGTGGGACTAGCGACCGGGGAGCTGTTTTTT.

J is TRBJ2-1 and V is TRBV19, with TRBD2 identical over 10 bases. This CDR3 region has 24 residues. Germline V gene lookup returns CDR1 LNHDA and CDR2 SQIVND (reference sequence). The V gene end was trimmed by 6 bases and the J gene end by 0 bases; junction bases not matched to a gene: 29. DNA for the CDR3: TGTGCCAGTAGCCTCGACAGGGACGGAGTAGTAGGACTAGCGGCGTTGAGCTCCTACAATGAGCAGTTCTTC. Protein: CASSLDRDGVVGLAALSSYNEQFF.

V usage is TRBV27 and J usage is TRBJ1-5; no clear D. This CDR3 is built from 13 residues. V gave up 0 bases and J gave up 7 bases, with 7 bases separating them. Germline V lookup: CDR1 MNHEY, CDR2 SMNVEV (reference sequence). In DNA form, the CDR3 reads TGTGCCAGCAGTTTATCGTGGGTACAGCCCCAGCATTTT. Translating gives CASSLSWVQPQHF.

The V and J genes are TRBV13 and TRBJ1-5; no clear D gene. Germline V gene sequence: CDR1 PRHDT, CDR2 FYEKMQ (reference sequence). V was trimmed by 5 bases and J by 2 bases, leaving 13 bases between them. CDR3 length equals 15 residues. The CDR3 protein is CASSNTGERNQPQHF. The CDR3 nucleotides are TGTGCCAGCAGCAATACCGGGGAACGCAATCAGCCCCAGCATTTT.